Listed here is a single T cell receptor beta chain. Its target is not known. CDR3 length: 12 residues. Germline CDR1 and CDR2: SEHNR and FQNEAQ (reference sequence). V lost 4 bases to trimming and J lost 8 bases, with 10 bases between them. From the 5' RACE reads, TCRdb called clonotypes with MiXCR, one entry per CDR3 protein. The sample yields roughly 230,000 distinct CDR3 sequences, about 10% seen once. This entry belongs to a study of CD8 T cells in ankylosing spondylitis. Overall study findings and caveats: Made up of fewer than 10 highly homologous variants, a TCR beta motif appeared characteristic of ankylosing spondylitis blood. Some of these motif variants have turned up before, in reports on reactive arthritis synovial fluid and blood.

J is TRBJ2-3 and V is TRBV7-9; no clear D. The receptor was isolated from a male donor with ankylosing spondylitis or in good health (not recorded which). The sample comprised blood, either unsorted or a sorted T cell fraction (not recorded which). CDR3 sequence reads: CASSSPLPTQYF. The CDR3 bases are TGTGCCAGCAGCTCCCCCCTTCCTACGCAGTATTTT.